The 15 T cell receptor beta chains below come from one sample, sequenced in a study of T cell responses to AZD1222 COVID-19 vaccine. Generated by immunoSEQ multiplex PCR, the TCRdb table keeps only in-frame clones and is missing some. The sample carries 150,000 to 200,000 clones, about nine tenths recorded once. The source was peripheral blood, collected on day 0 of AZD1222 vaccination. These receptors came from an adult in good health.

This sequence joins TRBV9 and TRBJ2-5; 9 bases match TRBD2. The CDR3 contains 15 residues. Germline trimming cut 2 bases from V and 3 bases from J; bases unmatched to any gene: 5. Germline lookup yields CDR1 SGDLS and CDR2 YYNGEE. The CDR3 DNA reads TGTGCCAGCAGCGTTGGGACTAGCCGGGAAGAGACCCAGTACTTC. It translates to CASSVGTSREETQYF.

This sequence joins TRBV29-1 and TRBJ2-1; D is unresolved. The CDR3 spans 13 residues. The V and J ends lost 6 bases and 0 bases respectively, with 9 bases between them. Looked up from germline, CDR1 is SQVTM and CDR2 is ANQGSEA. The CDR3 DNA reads TGCAGCGTGTCAGCTGACTCCTACAATGAGCAGTTCTTC. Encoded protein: CSVSADSYNEQFF.

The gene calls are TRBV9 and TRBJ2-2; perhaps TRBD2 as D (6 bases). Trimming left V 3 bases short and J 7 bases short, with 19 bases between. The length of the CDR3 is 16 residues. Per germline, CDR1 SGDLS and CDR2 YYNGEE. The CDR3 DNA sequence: TGTGCCAGCAGCGCAAAACCCCCCCGGGGGATCGGGGAGCTGTTTTTT. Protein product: CASSAKPPRGIGELFF.

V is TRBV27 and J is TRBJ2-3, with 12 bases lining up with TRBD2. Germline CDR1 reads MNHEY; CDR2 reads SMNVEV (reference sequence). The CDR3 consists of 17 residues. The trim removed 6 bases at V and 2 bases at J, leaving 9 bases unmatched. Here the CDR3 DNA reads TGTGCCAGCAGCAAAAGACCTAGCGGGAGGGACACAGATACGCAGTATTTT. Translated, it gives CASSKRPSGRDTDTQYF.

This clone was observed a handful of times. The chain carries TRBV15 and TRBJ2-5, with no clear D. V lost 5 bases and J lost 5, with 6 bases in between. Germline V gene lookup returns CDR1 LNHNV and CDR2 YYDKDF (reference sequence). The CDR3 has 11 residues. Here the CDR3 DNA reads TGTGCCACCAGCGCGACGGAGACCCAGTACTTC. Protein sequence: CATSATETQYF.

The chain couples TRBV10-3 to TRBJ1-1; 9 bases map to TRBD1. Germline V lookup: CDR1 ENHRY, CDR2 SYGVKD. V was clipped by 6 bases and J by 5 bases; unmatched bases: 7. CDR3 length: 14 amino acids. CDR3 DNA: TGTGCCATCAGGATACAGGGGGCTAATACTGAAGCTTTCTTT. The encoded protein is CAIRIQGANTEAFF.

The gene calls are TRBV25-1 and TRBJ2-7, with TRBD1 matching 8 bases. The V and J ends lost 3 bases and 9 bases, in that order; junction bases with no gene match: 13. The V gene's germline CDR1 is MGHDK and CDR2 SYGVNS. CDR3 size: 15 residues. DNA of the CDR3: TGTGCCAGCAGTGACCCCGGGACAGGACGGGATGGGCAGTACTTC. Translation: CASSDPGTGRDGQYF.

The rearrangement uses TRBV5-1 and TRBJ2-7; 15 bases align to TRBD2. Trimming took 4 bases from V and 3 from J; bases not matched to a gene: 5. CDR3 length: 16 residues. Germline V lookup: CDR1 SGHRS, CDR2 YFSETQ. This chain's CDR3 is CASSLGLAGGLYEQYF. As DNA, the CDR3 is TGCGCCAGCAGCCTGGGACTAGCGGGGGGACTCTACGAGCAGTACTTC.

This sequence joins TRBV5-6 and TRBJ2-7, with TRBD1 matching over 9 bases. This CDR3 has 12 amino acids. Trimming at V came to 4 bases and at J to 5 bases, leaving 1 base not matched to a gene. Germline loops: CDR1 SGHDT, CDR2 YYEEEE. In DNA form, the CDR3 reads TGTGCCAGCAGCGGGACAGGGAACGAGCAGTACTTC. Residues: CASSGTGNEQYF.

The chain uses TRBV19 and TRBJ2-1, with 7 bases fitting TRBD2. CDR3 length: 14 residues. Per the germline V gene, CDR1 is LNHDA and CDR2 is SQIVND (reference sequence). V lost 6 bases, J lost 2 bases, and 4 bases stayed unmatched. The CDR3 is CASSTGGAYNEQFF. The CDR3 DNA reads TGTGCCAGTAGCACGGGGGGAGCCTACAATGAGCAGTTCTTC.

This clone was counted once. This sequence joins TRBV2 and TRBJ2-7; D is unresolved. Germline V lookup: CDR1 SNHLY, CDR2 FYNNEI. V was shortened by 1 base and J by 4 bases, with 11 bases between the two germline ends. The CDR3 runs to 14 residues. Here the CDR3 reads CASSEGPQEYEQYF. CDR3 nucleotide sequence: TGTGCCAGCAGTGAAGGACCGCAGGAGTACGAGCAGTACTTC.

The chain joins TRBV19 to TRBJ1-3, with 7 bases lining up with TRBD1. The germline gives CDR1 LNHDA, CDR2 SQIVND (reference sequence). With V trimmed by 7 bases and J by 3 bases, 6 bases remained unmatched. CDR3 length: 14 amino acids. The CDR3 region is CASKAGGIGNTIYF. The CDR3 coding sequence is TGTGCCAGTAAGGCAGGGGGGATTGGAAACACCATATATTTT.

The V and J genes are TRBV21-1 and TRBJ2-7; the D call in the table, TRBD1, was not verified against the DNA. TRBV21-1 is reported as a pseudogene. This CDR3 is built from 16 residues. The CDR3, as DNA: TGTGCCAGCAGCGCTTCAAGGGACAAGAACTCCTACGAGCAGTACTTC. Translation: CASSASRDKNSYEQYF.

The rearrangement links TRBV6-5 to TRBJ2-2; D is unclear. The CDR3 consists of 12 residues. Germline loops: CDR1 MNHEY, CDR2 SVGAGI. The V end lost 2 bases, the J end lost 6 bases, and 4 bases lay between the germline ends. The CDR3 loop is CASSYKAGELFF. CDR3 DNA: TGTGCCAGCAGTTACAAGGCCGGGGAGCTGTTTTTT.

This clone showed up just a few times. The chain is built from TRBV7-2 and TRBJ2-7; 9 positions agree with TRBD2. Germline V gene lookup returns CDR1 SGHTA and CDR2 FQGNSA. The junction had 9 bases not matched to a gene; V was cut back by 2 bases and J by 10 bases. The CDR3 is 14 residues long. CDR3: CASSLRLAGVDQYF. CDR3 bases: TGTGCCAGCAGCTTAAGGTTAGCGGGAGTTGATCAGTACTTC.